This T cell receptor (beta chain) was captured in a study of cytomegalovirus exposure and HLA in healthy donors. Study details: Both the roughly 120 validation repertoires and the approximately 700 first-cohort repertoires used the same platform, as reported by a later analysis. Study conclusions and caveats: A list of approximately 150 TCR beta chains associated with cytomegalovirus was given. Most TCR sequences showed up rarely, but some public TCRs showed up in many donors.

Profiling relied on immunoSEQ multiplex PCR, and the TCRdb table lists in-frame clones only, not all of them. The data hold roughly 90,000 clones, with over 85% observed a single time. Worth noting for this clone: What it binds is unknown.

The germline gives CDR1 MNHNY, CDR2 SVGAGI (reference sequence). Germline trimming cut 6 bases from V and 5 bases from J; bases unmatched to any gene: 7. CDR3 length equals 15 residues. Sequencing used PBMCs. This clonotype originated in a woman in her 30s in good health and CMV-seropositive. This chain connects TRBV6-6 to TRBJ2-1, with 10 bases that match TRBD2. The CDR3 coding sequence is TGTGCCAGCAGCTACGGGCTAGCGGGAGACAATGAGCAGTTCTTC. Its translation: CASSYGLAGDNEQFF.